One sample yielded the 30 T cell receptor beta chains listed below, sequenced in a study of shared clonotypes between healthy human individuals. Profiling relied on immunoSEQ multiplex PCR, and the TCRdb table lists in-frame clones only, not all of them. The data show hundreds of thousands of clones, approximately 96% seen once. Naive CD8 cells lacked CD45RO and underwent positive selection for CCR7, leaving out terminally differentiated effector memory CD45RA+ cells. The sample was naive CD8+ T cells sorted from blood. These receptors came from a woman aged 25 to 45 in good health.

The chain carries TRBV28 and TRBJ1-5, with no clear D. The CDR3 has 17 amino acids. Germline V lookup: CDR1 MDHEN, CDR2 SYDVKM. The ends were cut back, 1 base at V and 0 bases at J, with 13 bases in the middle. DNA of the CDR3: TGTGCCAGCAGTTTATCGGGAGGGTCTTATAGCAATCAGCCCCAGCATTTT. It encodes CASSLSGGSYSNQPQHF.

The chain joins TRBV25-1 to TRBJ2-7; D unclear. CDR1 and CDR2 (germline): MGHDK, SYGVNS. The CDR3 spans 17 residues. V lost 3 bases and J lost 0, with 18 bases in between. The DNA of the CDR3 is TGTGCCAGCAGTGATTTCCAGGACCCTAACGGCTCCTACGAGCAGTACTTC. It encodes CASSDFQDPNGSYEQYF.

The CDR3 DNA follows: TGTGCCAGCTCTTCGCGGGTCTCTGCTGGGGCCAACGTCCTGACTTTC. Its translation: CASSSRVSAGANVLTF. V is TRBV28 and J is TRBJ2-6; possibly TRBD2 for D (5 bases). Per the germline V gene, CDR1 is MDHEN and CDR2 is SYDVKM. The CDR3 is 16 amino acids. Between the trimmed V and J ends, which lost 8 bases and 2 bases, there was a span of 16 bases. Full variable domain (remainder filled in from reference TRBV28 and TRBJ2-6): DVKVTQSSRYLVKRTGEKVFLECVQDMDHENMFWYRQDPGLGLRLIYFSYDVKMKEKGDIPEGYSVSREKKERFSLILESASTNQTSMYLCASSSRVSAGANVLTFGAGSRLTVL.

This chain's CDR3 is CASNGHGETQYF. CDR3 DNA sequence: TGTGCCAGCAATGGGCATGGGGAGACCCAGTACTTC. The gene calls are TRBV2 and TRBJ2-5; D is unresolved. Deletions cut 7 bases from V and 5 bases from J, with 11 bases between. CDR3 length: 12 amino acids. The germline CDR1 and CDR2 sequences are SNHLY and FYNNEI.

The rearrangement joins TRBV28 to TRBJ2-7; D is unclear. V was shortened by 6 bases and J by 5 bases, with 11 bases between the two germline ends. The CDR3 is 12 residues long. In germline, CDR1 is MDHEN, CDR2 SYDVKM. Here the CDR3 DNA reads TGTGCCAGCAGCCTTATACGACACGAGCAGTACTTC. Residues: CASSLIRHEQYF. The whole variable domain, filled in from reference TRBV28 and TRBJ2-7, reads DVKVTQSSRYLVKRTGEKVFLECVQDMDHENMFWYRQDPGLGLRLIYFSYDVKMKEKGDIPEGYSVSREKKERFSLILESASTNQTSMYLCASSLIRHEQYFGPGTRLTVT.

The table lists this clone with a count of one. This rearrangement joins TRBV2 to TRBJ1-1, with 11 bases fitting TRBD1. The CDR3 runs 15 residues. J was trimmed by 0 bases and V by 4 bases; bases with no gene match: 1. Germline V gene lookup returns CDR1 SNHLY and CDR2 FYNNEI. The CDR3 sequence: CASSGTGGLNTEAFF. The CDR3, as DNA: TGTGCCAGCAGTGGGACAGGGGGCTTGAACACTGAAGCTTTCTTT.

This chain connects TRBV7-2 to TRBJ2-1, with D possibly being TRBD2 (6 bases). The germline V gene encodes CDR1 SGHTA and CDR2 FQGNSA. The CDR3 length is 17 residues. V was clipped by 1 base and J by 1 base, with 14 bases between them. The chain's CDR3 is CASSLGLAILSYNEQFF. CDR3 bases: TGTGCCAGCAGCTTAGGCCTAGCGATCCTTTCCTACAATGAGCAGTTCTTC.

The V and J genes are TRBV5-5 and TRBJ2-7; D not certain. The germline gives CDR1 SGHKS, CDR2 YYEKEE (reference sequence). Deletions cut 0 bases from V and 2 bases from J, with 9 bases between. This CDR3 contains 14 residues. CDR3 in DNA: TGTGCCAGCAGCTTGGCCCCTGGAACCTACGAGCAGTACTTC. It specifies CASSLAPGTYEQYF.

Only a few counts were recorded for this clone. This CDR3 reads CAWSSRQFDQPQHF. DNA for the CDR3: TGTGCCTGGAGTTCACGACAGTTCGATCAGCCCCAGCATTTT. V usage is TRBV30 and J usage is TRBJ1-5; D might be TRBD1 (5 bases). The CDR3 contains 14 residues. Trimming removed 2 bases from V and 5 bases from J, with 13 bases in between. CDR1 is GTSNPN and CDR2 is SVGIG in the germline V gene (reference sequence).

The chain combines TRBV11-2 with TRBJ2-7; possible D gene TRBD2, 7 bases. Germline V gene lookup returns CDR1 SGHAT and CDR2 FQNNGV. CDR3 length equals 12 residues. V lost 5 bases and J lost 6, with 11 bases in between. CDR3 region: CASSGRGSEQYF. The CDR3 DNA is TGTGCCAGCAGCGGGAGGGGGTCCGAGCAGTACTTC.

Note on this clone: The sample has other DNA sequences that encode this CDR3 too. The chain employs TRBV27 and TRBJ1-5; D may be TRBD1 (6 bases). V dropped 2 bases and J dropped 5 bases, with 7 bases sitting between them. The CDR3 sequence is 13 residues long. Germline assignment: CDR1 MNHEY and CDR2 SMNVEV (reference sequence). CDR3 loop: CASSLEGDQPQHF. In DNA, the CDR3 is TGTGCCAGCAGTTTAGAGGGGGATCAGCCCCAGCATTTT.

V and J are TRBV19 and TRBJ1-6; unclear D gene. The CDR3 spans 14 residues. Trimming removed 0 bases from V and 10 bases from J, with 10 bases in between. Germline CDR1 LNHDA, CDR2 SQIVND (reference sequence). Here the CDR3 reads CASSIDLEGSPLHF. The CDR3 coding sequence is TGTGCCAGTAGTATAGATCTTGAGGGCTCACCCCTCCACTTT.

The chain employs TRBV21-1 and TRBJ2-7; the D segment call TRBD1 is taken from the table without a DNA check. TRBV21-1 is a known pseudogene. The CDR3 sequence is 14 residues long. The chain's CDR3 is CANIITGPSYEQYF. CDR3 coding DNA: TGTGCCAACATTATCACAGGGCCTTCCTACGAGCAGTACTTC.

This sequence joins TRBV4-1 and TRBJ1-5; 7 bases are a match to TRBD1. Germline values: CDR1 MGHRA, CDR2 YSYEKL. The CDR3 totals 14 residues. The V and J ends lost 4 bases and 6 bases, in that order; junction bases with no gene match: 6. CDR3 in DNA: TGCGCCAGCAGCCCTAGACAGGGAGGTCAGCCCCAGCATTTT. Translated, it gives CASSPRQGGQPQHF.

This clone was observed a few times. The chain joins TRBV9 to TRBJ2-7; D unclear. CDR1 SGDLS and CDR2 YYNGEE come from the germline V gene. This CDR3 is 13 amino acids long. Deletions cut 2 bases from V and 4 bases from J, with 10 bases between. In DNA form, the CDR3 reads TGTGCCAGCAGCGTCGGCATATATTACGAGCAGTACTTC. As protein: CASSVGIYYEQYF. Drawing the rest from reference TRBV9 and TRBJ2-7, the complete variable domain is DSGVTQTPKHLITATGQRVTLRCSPRSGDLSVYWYQQSLDQGLQFLIQYYNGEERAKGNILERFSAQQFPDLHSELNLSSLELGDSALYFCASSVGIYYEQYFGPGTRLTVT.

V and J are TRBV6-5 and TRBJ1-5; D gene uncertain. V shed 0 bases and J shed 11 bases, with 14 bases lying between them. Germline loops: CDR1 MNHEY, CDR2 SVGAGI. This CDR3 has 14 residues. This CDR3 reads CASSYSTDTRSQHF. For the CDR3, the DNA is TGTGCCAGCAGTTACTCGACTGATACCAGGTCCCAGCATTTT.

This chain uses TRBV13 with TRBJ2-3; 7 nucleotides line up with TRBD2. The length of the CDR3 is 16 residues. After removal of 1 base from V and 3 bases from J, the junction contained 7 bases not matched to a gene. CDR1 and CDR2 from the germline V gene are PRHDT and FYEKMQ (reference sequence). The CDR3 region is CASSLATGGSTDTQYF. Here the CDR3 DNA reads TGTGCCAGCAGCTTAGCTACGGGAGGAAGTACAGATACGCAGTATTTT.

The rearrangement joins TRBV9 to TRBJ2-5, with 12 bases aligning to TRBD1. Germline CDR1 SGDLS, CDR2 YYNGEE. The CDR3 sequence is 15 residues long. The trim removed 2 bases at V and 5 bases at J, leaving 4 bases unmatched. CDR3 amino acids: CASSVGTGGFETQYF. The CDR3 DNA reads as TGTGCCAGCAGCGTGGGGACAGGGGGCTTTGAGACCCAGTACTTC.

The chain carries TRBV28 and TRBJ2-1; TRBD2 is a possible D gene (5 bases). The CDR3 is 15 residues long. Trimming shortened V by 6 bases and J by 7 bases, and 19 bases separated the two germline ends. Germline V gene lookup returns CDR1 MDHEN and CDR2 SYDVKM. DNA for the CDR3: TGTGCCAGCAGGGAATCCCTGAGGGCCGTGAATGAGCAGTTCTTC. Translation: CASRESLRAVNEQFF.

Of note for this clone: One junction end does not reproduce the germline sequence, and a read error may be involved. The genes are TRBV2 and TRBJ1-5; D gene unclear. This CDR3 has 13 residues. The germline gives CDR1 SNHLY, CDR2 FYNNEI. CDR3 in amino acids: CASREGFVGPQHF. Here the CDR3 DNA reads TGTGCCAGCAGGGAAGGGTTTGTCGGGCCCCAGCATTTT.

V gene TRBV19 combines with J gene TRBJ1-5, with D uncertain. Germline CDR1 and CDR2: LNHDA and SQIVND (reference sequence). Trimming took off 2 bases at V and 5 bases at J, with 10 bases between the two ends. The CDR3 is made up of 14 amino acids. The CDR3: CASSIRGGDQPQHF. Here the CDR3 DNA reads TGTGCCAGTAGTATACGGGGTGGGGATCAGCCCCAGCATTTT.

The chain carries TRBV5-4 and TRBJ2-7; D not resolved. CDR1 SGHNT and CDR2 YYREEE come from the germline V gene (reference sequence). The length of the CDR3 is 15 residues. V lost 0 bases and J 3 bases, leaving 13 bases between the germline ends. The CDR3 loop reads CASSLGGLTNYEQYF. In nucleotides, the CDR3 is TGTGCCAGCAGCTTGGGTGGCCTTACAAACTACGAGCAGTACTTC.

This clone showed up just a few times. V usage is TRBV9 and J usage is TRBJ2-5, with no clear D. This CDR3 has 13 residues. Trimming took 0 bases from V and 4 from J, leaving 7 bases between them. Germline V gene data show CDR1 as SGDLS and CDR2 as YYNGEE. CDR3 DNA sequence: TGTGCCAGCAGCGTAGTGTTAGGAGAGACCCAGTACTTC. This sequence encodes CASSVVLGETQYF. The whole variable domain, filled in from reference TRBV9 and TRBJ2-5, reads DSGVTQTPKHLITATGQRVTLRCSPRSGDLSVYWYQQSLDQGLQFLIQYYNGEERAKGNILERFSAQQFPDLHSELNLSSLELGDSALYFCASSVVLGETQYFGPGTRLLVL.

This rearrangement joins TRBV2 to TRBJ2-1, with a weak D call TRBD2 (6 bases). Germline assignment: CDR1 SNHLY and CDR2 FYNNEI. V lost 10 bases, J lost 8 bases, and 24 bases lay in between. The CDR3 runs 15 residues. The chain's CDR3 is CATLSGGGPMYEQFF. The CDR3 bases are TGTGCCACCCTTTCGGGCGGAGGGCCTATGTATGAGCAGTTCTTC.

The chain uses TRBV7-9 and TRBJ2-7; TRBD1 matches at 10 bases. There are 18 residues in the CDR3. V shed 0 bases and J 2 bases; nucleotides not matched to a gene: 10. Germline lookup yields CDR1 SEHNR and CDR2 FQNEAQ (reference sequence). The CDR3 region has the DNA TGTGCCAGCAGCTTAGCCGTTGCCGCCGGGACAGGGGCCTACGAGCAGTACTTC. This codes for CASSLAVAAGTGAYEQYF. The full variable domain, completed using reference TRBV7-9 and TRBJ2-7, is DTGVSQNPRHKITKRGQNVTFRCDPISEHNRLYWYRQTLGQGPEFLTYFQNEAQLEKSRLLSDRFSAERPKGSFSTLEIQRTEQGDSAMYLCASSLAVAAGTGAYEQYFGPGTRLTVT.

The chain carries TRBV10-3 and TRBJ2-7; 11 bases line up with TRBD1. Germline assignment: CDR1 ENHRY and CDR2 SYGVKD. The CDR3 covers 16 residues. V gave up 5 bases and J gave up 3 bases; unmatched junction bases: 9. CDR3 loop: CAISRGQGVGFYEQYF. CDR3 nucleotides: TGTGCCATCAGTAGGGGACAGGGGGTAGGTTTCTACGAGCAGTACTTC.

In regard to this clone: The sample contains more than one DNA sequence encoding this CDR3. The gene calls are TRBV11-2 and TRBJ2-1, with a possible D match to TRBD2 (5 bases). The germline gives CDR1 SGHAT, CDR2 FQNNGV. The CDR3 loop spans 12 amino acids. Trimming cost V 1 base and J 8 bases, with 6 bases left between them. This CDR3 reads CASSLVGDEQFF. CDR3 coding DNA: TGTGCCAGCAGCTTAGTCGGGGATGAGCAGTTCTTC.

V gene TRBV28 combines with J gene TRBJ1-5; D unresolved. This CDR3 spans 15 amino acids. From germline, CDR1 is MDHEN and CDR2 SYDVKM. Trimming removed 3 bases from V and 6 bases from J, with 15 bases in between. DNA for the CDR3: TGTGCCAGCAGTTTTAGGGTTGGATTCATTCAGCCCCAGCATTTT. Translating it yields CASSFRVGFIQPQHF.

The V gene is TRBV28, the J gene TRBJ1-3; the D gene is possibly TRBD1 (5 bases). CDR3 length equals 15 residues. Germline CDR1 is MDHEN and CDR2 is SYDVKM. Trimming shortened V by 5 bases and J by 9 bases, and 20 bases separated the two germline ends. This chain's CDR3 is CASSPPGPGSSTIYF. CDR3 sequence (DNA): TGTGCCAGCAGTCCCCCGGGACCGGGTTCGAGCACCATATATTTT.

The CDR3 sequence is CASSIDGSTSTDTQYF. CDR3 DNA sequence: TGTGCCAGTAGTATAGACGGATCAACTAGCACAGATACGCAGTATTTT. The rearrangement uses TRBV19 and TRBJ2-3; no firm D call. This CDR3 region has 16 residues. Between the trimmed V and J ends, which lost 0 bases and 0 bases, there was a span of 10 bases. Germline V CDR1 and CDR2: LNHDA, SQIVND (reference sequence). The full variable domain, in which reference TRBV19 and TRBJ2-3 provide the parts outside the CDR3, is DGGITQSPKYLFRKEGQNVTLSCEQNLNHDAMYWYRQDPGQGLRLIYYSQIVNDFQKGDIAEGYSVSREKKESFPLTVTSAQKNPTAFYLCASSIDGSTSTDTQYFGPGTRLTVL.